A selection of T cell receptor beta chains follows, all from one sample in a study of blood T cell repertoires in COVID-19. Assay: immunoSEQ multiplex PCR; the TCRdb copy retains only in-frame clones and omits some. The sample includes roughly 520,000 clones, over 75% of them seen just once. Sample: PBMCs or T cells enriched from blood (not recorded which). The receptors here all came from a woman between 35 and 50 years old who had recovered from COVID-19. Both conserved end residues are part of each CDR3. Fields, in order: V gene, clone size, J gene, D gene, CDR3 protein, CDR3 DNA. D genes are given only for firm matches. Size tells how often a clone was seen (once, few, many) or the class of an expanded clone, and some rows leave it out.

V: TRBV9
size: -
J: TRBJ1-1
D: -
CDR3: CASSQPGGEAFF
DNA: TGTGCCAGCAGCCAACCTGGGGGGGAAGCTTTCTTT

V: TRBV29-1
size: -
J: TRBJ1-1
D: -
CDR3: CSVENTYTEAFF
DNA: TGCAGCGTCGAGAATACGTACACTGAAGCTTTCTTT

V: TRBV6-5
size: -
J: TRBJ2-3
D: -
CDR3: CASSYHQGFPTDTQYF
DNA: TGTGCCAGCAGTTACCATCAGGGTTTTCCCACAGATACGCAGTATTTT

V: TRBV5-8
size: once
J: TRBJ2-2
D: -
CDR3: CASSLRRFTGELFF
DNA: TGTGCCAGCAGCTTGAGGAGATTCACCGGGGAGCTGTTTTTT

V: TRBV19
size: -
J: TRBJ1-1
D: -
CDR3: CASSMSGNTEAFF
DNA: TGTGCCAGTAGTATGTCGGGGAACACTGAAGCTTTCTTT

V: TRBV5-1
size: -
J: TRBJ2-7
D: TRBD2
CDR3: CASSLTSGTYEQYF
DNA: TGCGCCAGCAGCTTAACTAGCGGAACTTACGAGCAGTACTTC

V: TRBV30
size: -
J: TRBJ2-2
D: TRBD2
CDR3: CARLGLAGGTGELFF
DNA: TGTGCCCGTCTGGGACTAGCGGGGGGAACCGGGGAGCTGTTTTTT

V: TRBV29-1
size: -
J: TRBJ2-3
D: -
CDR3: CSVETGGPGDTQYF
DNA: TGCAGCGTCGAAACCGGAGGGCCAGGAGATACGCAGTATTTT

V: TRBV7-7
size: once
J: TRBJ2-2
D: -
CDR3: CASSLAASVVTGELFF
DNA: TGTGCTAGCAGCTTAGCGGCTAGCGTAGTCACCGGGGAGCTGTTTTTT

V: TRBV10-2
size: -
J: TRBJ1-6
D: -
CDR3: CASSHPEGGGNNSPLHF
DNA: TGCGCCAGCAGCCATCCAGAGGGAGGGGGTAATAATTCACCCCTCCACTTT

V: TRBV6-5
size: once
J: TRBJ2-7
D: TRBD2
CDR3: CASSRSGRNPYEQYF
DNA: TGTGCCAGCAGCCGGAGCGGGAGGAACCCCTACGAGCAGTACTTC

V: TRBV7-8
size: -
J: TRBJ1-5
D: -
CDR3: CASSPPGIYSNQPQHF
DNA: TGTGCCAGCAGCCCTCCAGGGATATATAGCAATCAGCCCCAGCATTTT

V: TRBV28
size: -
J: TRBJ1-2
D: -
CDR3: CASSLGAVYGYTF
DNA: TGTGCCAGCAGTTTAGGGGCCGTTTATGGCTACACCTTC

V: TRBV3-1/TRBV3-2
size: -
J: TRBJ2-5
D: TRBD1
CDR3: CASSHKYRGAQETQYF
DNA: TGTGCCAGCAGCCACAAATACAGGGGCGCGCAAGAGACCCAGTACTTC

V: TRBV7-9
size: -
J: TRBJ1-4
D: TRBD1
CDR3: CASSRGQDEKLFF
DNA: TGTGCCAGCAGCAGGGGACAGGATGAAAAACTGTTTTTT

V: TRBV6-2/TRBV6-3
size: -
J: TRBJ1-2
D: -
CDR3: CASSTTRIGPYGYTF
DNA: TGTGCCAGCAGCACCACCAGGATTGGGCCCTATGGCTACACCTTC

V: TRBV5-1
size: -
J: TRBJ2-4
D: -
CDR3: CASSLGSAKNIQYF
DNA: TGCGCCAGCAGCTTGGGGAGTGCCAAAAACATTCAGTACTTC

V: TRBV12-5
size: -
J: TRBJ2-1
D: TRBD2
CDR3: CASGFWGLADYNEQFF
DNA: TGTGCTAGTGGTTTCTGGGGACTAGCGGACTACAATGAGCAGTTCTTC

V: TRBV18
size: -
J: TRBJ1-5
D: -
CDR3: CASSPFRDQPQHF
DNA: TGTGCCAGCTCACCATTCAGGGATCAGCCCCAGCATTTT

V: TRBV6-5
size: -
J: TRBJ2-1
D: TRBD2
CDR3: CASSSPFREGGHEQFF
DNA: TGTGCCAGCAGTTCTCCTTTTCGGGAGGGAGGCCATGAGCAGTTCTTC

V: TRBV24-1
size: -
J: TRBJ2-1
D: -
CDR3: CATSDRSPSLYNEQFF
DNA: TGTGCCACCAGTGATCGAAGTCCGTCCCTATACAATGAGCAGTTCTTC

V: TRBV4-2
size: -
J: TRBJ2-3
D: TRBD2
CDR3: CASSQGINWAGASTDTQYF
DNA: TGTGCCAGCAGCCAAGGTATAAACTGGGCGGGAGCTAGCACAGATACGCAGTATTTT

V: TRBV12-5
size: -
J: TRBJ1-5
D: -
CDR3: CASGLGTARNQPQHF
DNA: TGTGCTAGTGGTTTGGGGACAGCGAGAAATCAGCCCCAGCATTTT

V: TRBV18
size: -
J: TRBJ2-7
D: -
CDR3: CASSAPIRVYEQYF
DNA: TGTGCCAGCTCAGCACCTATCAGGGTTTACGAGCAGTACTTC

V: TRBV7-2
size: -
J: TRBJ2-1
D: TRBD2
CDR3: CASSSLTSGSYYNEQFF
DNA: TGTGCCAGCAGCTCCTTGACTAGCGGGAGTTACTACAATGAGCAGTTCTTC

V: TRBV7-8
size: -
J: TRBJ2-2
D: TRBD2
CDR3: CASSPGLAGGTGELFF
DNA: TGTGCCAGCAGCCCGGGACTAGCGGGAGGGACCGGGGAGCTGTTTTTT

V: TRBV6-5
size: -
J: TRBJ1-5
D: -
CDR3: CASRTGQPQHF
DNA: TGTGCCAGCAGAACAGGGCAGCCCCAGCATTTT

V: TRBV5-6
size: -
J: TRBJ1-1
D: TRBD1
CDR3: CASSFSGGGTEAFF
DNA: TGTGCCAGCAGCTTTTCAGGGGGCGGCACTGAAGCTTTCTTT

V: TRBV5-1
size: -
J: TRBJ2-5
D: TRBD1
CDR3: CASSFTGTGEETQYF
DNA: TGCGCCAGCAGCTTCACCGGGACAGGGGAAGAGACCCAGTACTTC

V: TRBV27
size: once
J: TRBJ1-1
D: -
CDR3: CASSLGRDTEAFF
DNA: TGTGCCAGCAGTTTAGGGCGTGACACTGAAGCTTTCTTT

V: TRBV7-9
size: -
J: TRBJ1-3
D: -
CDR3: CASSLVYGSGNTIYF
DNA: TGTGCCAGCAGCTTAGTATACGGCTCTGGAAACACCATATATTTT

V: TRBV27
size: -
J: TRBJ2-7
D: TRBD2
CDR3: CASSQRERSYEQYF
DNA: TGTGCCAGCAGTCAGCGGGAGAGGTCCTACGAGCAGTACTTC

V: TRBV20-1
size: -
J: TRBJ1-6
D: -
CDR3: CSASQGWGSPLHF
DNA: TGCAGTGCTAGTCAGGGGTGGGGATCACCCCTCCACTTT

V: TRBV11-2
size: -
J: TRBJ1-4
D: TRBD1
CDR3: CASSLVGQGATNEKLFF
DNA: TGTGCCAGCAGCTTAGTTGGGCAGGGGGCAACTAATGAAAAACTGTTTTTT

V: TRBV5-6
size: -
J: TRBJ1-1
D: -
CDR3: CASSLRHRGPGNTEAFF
DNA: TGTGCCAGCAGCCTTCGGCACCGGGGTCCGGGGAACACTGAAGCTTTCTTT

V: TRBV7-6
size: -
J: TRBJ2-2
D: TRBD2
CDR3: CASSLIAGTSGAGELFF
DNA: TGTGCCAGCAGCTTAATCGCGGGGACTAGCGGGGCCGGGGAGCTGTTTTTT

V: TRBV28
size: few
J: TRBJ1-1
D: TRBD1
CDR3: CASSLAPGQGEAFF
DNA: TGTGCCAGCAGTTTAGCTCCGGGACAGGGCGAAGCTTTCTTT

V: TRBV10-3
size: -
J: TRBJ1-1
D: -
CDR3: CAISRQNTEAFF
DNA: TGTGCCATCAGCAGACAAAACACTGAAGCTTTCTTT

V: TRBV10-2
size: -
J: TRBJ2-7
D: -
CDR3: CASSESFAEYEQYF
DNA: TGCGCCAGCAGTGAGTCGTTCGCAGAATACGAGCAGTACTTC

V: TRBV2
size: -
J: TRBJ2-5
D: -
CDR3: CASNEGRTQYF
DNA: TGTGCCAGCAACGAGGGAAGGACCCAGTACTTC

V: TRBV5-4
size: -
J: TRBJ2-7
D: -
CDR3: CASSANTGIFYEQYF
DNA: TGTGCCAGCAGCGCCAATACAGGGATCTTCTACGAGCAGTACTTC

V: TRBV10-2
size: -
J: TRBJ1-2
D: -
CDR3: CAVGDLTGVGYTF
DNA: TGCGCCGTAGGAGACTTAACAGGCGTTGGCTACACCTTC

V: TRBV5-6
size: -
J: TRBJ2-1
D: TRBD1
CDR3: CASSAYGQGIGNEQFF
DNA: TGTGCCAGCAGCGCGTACGGACAGGGTATTGGTAATGAGCAGTTCTTC

V: TRBV5-1
size: -
J: TRBJ2-7
D: TRBD1
CDR3: CASSIGQGGSEQYF
DNA: TGCGCCAGCAGCATTGGACAGGGGGGCTCCGAGCAGTACTTC

V: TRBV24-1
size: -
J: TRBJ2-1
D: -
CDR3: CATSGDPVGRRSYNEQFF
DNA: TGTGCCACCAGTGGTGACCCGGTCGGGAGACGCTCCTACAATGAGCAGTTCTTC

V: TRBV2
size: -
J: TRBJ1-2
D: -
CDR3: CASSDRGRGYTF
DNA: TGTGCCAGCAGTGACAGGGGAAGAGGCTACACCTTC

V: TRBV5-4
size: -
J: TRBJ2-7
D: TRBD1
CDR3: CASSQRDRDFYEQYF
DNA: TGTGCCAGCAGCCAACGGGACAGGGATTTCTACGAGCAGTACTTC

V: TRBV2
size: -
J: TRBJ1-3
D: -
CDR3: CASSVEVSGNTIYF
DNA: TGTGCCAGCAGTGTAGAAGTCTCTGGAAACACCATATATTTT

V: TRBV7-6
size: -
J: TRBJ1-2
D: -
CDR3: CASSEDGGYGYTF
DNA: TGTGCCAGCAGCGAGGACGGGGGATATGGCTACACCTTC

V: TRBV5-1
size: -
J: TRBJ2-6
D: -
CDR3: CASSSTNPGSGANVLTF
DNA: TGCGCCAGCAGCTCGACCAATCCAGGGTCCGGGGCCAACGTCCTGACTTTC